A selection of T cell receptor beta chains follows, all from one sample in a study of shared clonotypes between healthy human individuals. The assay was immunoSEQ multiplex PCR, and TCRdb's table has in-frame clones only and misses some. The sample shows around 2,000,000 clones, about 95% of them seen only once. The sequenced material came from naive CD8+ T cells sorted from blood. The receptors derive from a man aged 18 to 29 in good health. CDR3s include the opening cysteine and the closing phenylalanine or tryptophan. D genes are given only for firm matches. Rows may omit the clone size; those that give it use once, few, many or a size class.

>TRBV6-1|TRBJ1-4|once|NA
TGTGCCAGCAGTGAAAAGGGGACCTTCAGCTCTAATGAAAAACTGTTTTTT
CASSEKGTFSSNEKLFF
>TRBV7-9|TRBJ1-1|once|NA
TGTGCCAGCAGCTTCGGGGTGACTGAAGCTTTCTTT
CASSFGVTEAFF
>TRBV27|TRBJ2-1|NA|TRBD1
TGTGCCAGCTCTGGAGGACAGGGGACCCACAATGAGCAGTTCTTC
CASSGGQGTHNEQFF
>TRBV5-6|TRBJ2-7|NA|NA
TGTGCCAGCAGCCAGTCCGGACAGTTAGGGGCCTCCTACGAGCAGTACTTC
CASSQSGQLGASYEQYF
>TRBV30|TRBJ1-2|NA|NA
TGTGCCTGGAGTCCGGCGGAGTACTATGGCTACACCTTC
CAWSPAEYYGYTF
>TRBV5-8|TRBJ2-3|NA|TRBD2
TGTGCCAGCAGCTCCCTAGCGGGGACAGATACGCAGTATTTT
CASSSLAGTDTQYF
>TRBV27|TRBJ2-7|NA|NA
TGTGCCAGCAGTTCGGACGGGAACTACGAGCAGTACTTC
CASSSDGNYEQYF
>TRBV7-8|TRBJ2-1|NA|NA
TGTGCCAGCAGCTTTGAAGTGGATGAGCAGTTCTTC
CASSFEVDEQFF
>TRBV6-5|TRBJ2-2|NA|TRBD1
TGTGCCAGCAGTTACTTGGGACAGGCCAACGGGGAGCTGTTTTTT
CASSYLGQANGELFF
>TRBV18|TRBJ2-2|NA|NA
TGTGCCAGCTCACCACGCGATCTACTGGCGCCCGGGGAGCTGTTTTTT
CASSPRDLLAPGELFF
>TRBV19|TRBJ2-2|NA|NA
TGTGCCAGTAGTCCGGGCCATTTCACCGGGGAGCTGTTTTTT
CASSPGHFTGELFF
>TRBV21-1|TRBJ2-1|once|NA
TGTGCCAGCAGCACTAGCGGGAGGGCCGTGGTAAGCTCCTACAATGAGCAGTTCTTC
CASSTSGRAVVSSYNEQFF
>TRBV7-9|TRBJ2-7|NA|NA
TGTGCCAGCAGCTCGGTGGACAGACACTACGAGCAGTACTTC
CASSSVDRHYEQYF
>TRBV30|TRBJ2-3|NA|NA
TGTGCCTGGAGCTCCGGGACAAGTAGCACAGATACGCAGTATTTT
CAWSSGTSSTDTQYF
>TRBV27|TRBJ2-7|once|TRBD2
TGTGCCAGCAGGGGAGCGGGAGGGTACCACGAGCAGTACTTC
CASRGAGGYHEQYF
>TRBV19|TRBJ2-7|NA|TRBD1
TGTGCCAGTACGGACAGGGACGCCGGATACGAGCAGTACTTC
CASTDRDAGYEQYF
>TRBV4-1|TRBJ2-2|NA|NA
TGCGCCAGCAGCCAAGGACTAGTGAATACCGGGGAGCTGTTTTTT
CASSQGLVNTGELFF
>TRBV6-5|TRBJ1-2|NA|NA
TGTGCCAGCTTCCTTGGGGGGGATGGCTACACCTTC
CASFLGGDGYTF
>TRBV4-3|TRBJ2-1|NA|TRBD2
TGCGCCAGCAGCCAAGGTTCAGCGGGAGGGGGGGAGCAGTTCTTC
CASSQGSAGGGEQFF
>TRBV14|TRBJ2-7|NA|NA
TGTGCCAGCAGCCAAGCACTAGGTTATCCCCACGAGCAGTACTTC
CASSQALGYPHEQYF
>TRBV7-9|TRBJ1-1|NA|NA
TGTGCCAGCAGCTTACGTATGGGGCAGGTGAACACTGAAGCTTTCTTT
CASSLRMGQVNTEAFF
>TRBV15|TRBJ2-7|NA|NA
TGTGCCACCAGCAGGGACCGGGACGTAATTCCTCACGAGCAGTACTTC
CATSRDRDVIPHEQYF
>TRBV27|TRBJ1-1|once|NA
TGTGCCAGCAGTTTATCAATGGGTCACACTGAAGCTTTCTTT
CASSLSMGHTEAFF
>TRBV27|TRBJ2-3|NA|NA
TGTGCCAGCAGTTTTCGGCGGGTGCTATCGAGCACAGATACGCAGTATTTT
CASSFRRVLSSTDTQYF
>TRBV27|TRBJ2-1|once|NA
TGTGCCAGCAGTTCTCTTTTGGGAATGGATGAGCAGTTCTTC
CASSSLLGMDEQFF
>TRBV7-2|TRBJ2-7|NA|TRBD2
TGTGCCAGCAGCTTAATCGGGGGGGCCTACGAGCAGTACTTC
CASSLIGGAYEQYF
>TRBV6-5|TRBJ2-7|NA|NA
TGTGCCAGCAGTTACCAACAGGGGAGGGACGAGCAGTACTTC
CASSYQQGRDEQYF
>TRBV7-8|TRBJ2-5|NA|TRBD1
TGTGCCGCAACTAGGACAGGGGAACAAGAGACCCAGTACTTC
CAATRTGEQETQYF
>TRBV4-2|TRBJ1-5|NA|TRBD1
TGTGCCAGCAGCCAAGGGACAGGGTGGAATCAGCCCCAGCATTTT
CASSQGTGWNQPQHF
>TRBV28|TRBJ2-7|NA|NA
TGTGCCAGCAGTTTGTCAGGAAGCTCCTACGAGCAGTACTTC
CASSLSGSSYEQYF
>TRBV28|TRBJ2-3|NA|TRBD1
TGTGCCAGCAGTTTAAGGACAGGGGATTTAGATACGCAGTATTTT
CASSLRTGDLDTQYF
>TRBV7-9|TRBJ1-6|NA|NA
TGTGCCAGCAGCTTACTACTAGGGGATTCACCCCTCCACTTT
CASSLLLGDSPLHF
>TRBV5-1|TRBJ2-2|NA|TRBD1
TGCGCCAGCAGCCTCGTAATCGGGACAGGGTACACCGGGGAGCTGTTTTTT
CASSLVIGTGYTGELFF